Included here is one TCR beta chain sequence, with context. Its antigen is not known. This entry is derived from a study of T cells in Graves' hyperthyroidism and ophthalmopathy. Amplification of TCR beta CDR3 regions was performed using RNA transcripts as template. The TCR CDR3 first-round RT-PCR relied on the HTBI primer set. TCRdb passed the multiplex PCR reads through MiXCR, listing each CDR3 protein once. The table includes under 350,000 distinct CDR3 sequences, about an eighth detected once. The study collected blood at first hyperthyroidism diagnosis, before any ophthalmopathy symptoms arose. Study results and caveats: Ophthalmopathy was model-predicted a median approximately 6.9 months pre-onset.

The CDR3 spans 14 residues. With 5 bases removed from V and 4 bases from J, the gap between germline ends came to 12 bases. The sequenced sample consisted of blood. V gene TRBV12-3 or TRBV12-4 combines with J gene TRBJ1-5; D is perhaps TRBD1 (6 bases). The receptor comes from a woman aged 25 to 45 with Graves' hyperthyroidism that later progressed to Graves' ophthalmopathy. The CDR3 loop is CASSPRTVNQPQHF. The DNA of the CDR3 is TGTGCCAGCAGTCCCCGGACAGTAAATCAGCCCCAGCATTTT.